The rows below give T cell receptor beta chains drawn from one sample of a study of a mutant IDH1 vaccine in newly diagnosed glioma. No antigen has been assigned to these receptors. Some clones are missing from TCRdb's copy, which holds only in-frame ones; the method was immunoSEQ multiplex PCR. The profile shows about 48,000 clones, over 60% of them singletons. This specimen consisted of PBMCs, obtained from a glioma patient whose treatment included an IDH1 peptide vaccine. The receptor set was obtained from a man aged 40-55 years with glioma. Each CDR3 is given without its conserved first and last residue.

J gene: TRBJ2-3
V gene: TRBV5-1
CDR3 protein: ASSSDDTDTQY

J gene: TRBJ2-1
V gene: TRBV12-5
CDR3 protein: ASGLGGPLNEQF

J gene: TRBJ2-7
V gene: TRBV4-1
CDR3 protein: ASSQGAGGTSYEQY

J gene: TRBJ1-2
V gene: TRBV4-1
CDR3 protein: ASSLGPEGYGYT

J gene: TRBJ1-1
V gene: TRBV2
CDR3 protein: ASNPLGRNTEAF

J gene: TRBJ2-1
V gene: TRBV7-2
CDR3 protein: ASSLGTANNEQF

J gene: TRBJ1-2
V gene: TRBV29-1
CDR3 protein: SVTDISHGYT

J gene: TRBJ1-2
V gene: TRBV6-1
CDR3 protein: ASGPDRGPNYGYT

J gene: TRBJ1-3
V gene: TRBV7-6
CDR3 protein: ASSLDRGQGNTIY

J gene: TRBJ2-5
V gene: TRBV18
CDR3 protein: ASSVSPGLAGVETQY

J gene: TRBJ2-1
V gene: TRBV4-2
CDR3 protein: ASSQDLATGYNEQF

J gene: TRBJ2-1
V gene: TRBV5-5
CDR3 protein: ASSIRALTYDEQF

J gene: TRBJ2-2
V gene: TRBV13
CDR3 protein: ASSRTRTGELF

J gene: TRBJ2-2
V gene: TRBV7-9
CDR3 protein: ASGGGLHTGELF

J gene: TRBJ2-7
V gene: TRBV2
CDR3 protein: ASCPRVASSYEQY

J gene: TRBJ1-2
V gene: TRBV29-1
CDR3 protein: SVGIEGLYGYT

J gene: TRBJ1-2
V gene: TRBV6-5
CDR3 protein: ASSPRDRGNYGYT

J gene: TRBJ1-5
V gene: TRBV7-8
CDR3 protein: ASSPSLGTGNSNQPQH

J gene: TRBJ1-1
V gene: TRBV6-5
CDR3 protein: ASSYGRGEAF

J gene: TRBJ2-1
V gene: TRBV5-1
CDR3 protein: ASSLYGSFPYNEQF

J gene: TRBJ2-7
V gene: TRBV6-1
CDR3 protein: ASSQTSGGYYEQY

J gene: TRBJ2-4
V gene: TRBV19
CDR3 protein: ASSPRRSQNIQY

J gene: TRBJ1-4
V gene: TRBV19
CDR3 protein: ASPGTGLPNEKLF

J gene: TRBJ2-1
V gene: TRBV11-3
CDR3 protein: ASSHSSGRGHEQF

J gene: TRBJ2-7
V gene: TRBV11-2
CDR3 protein: ASSLGGQGSSYEQY

J gene: TRBJ2-1
V gene: TRBV18
CDR3 protein: ASSPPLNEQF

J gene: TRBJ2-1
V gene: TRBV7-8
CDR3 protein: ASSSAGATYNEQF

J gene: TRBJ2-1
V gene: TRBV11-3
CDR3 protein: ASSLERTGTSAVYEQF

J gene: TRBJ2-2
V gene: TRBV19
CDR3 protein: ASSAGTGWLPGELF

J gene: TRBJ2-3
V gene: TRBV28
CDR3 protein: ASTRGSFGTDTQY

J gene: TRBJ2-7
V gene: TRBV6-1
CDR3 protein: ASSENDRDRGTYEQY

J gene: TRBJ2-5
V gene: TRBV29-1
CDR3 protein: SVQIETQY

J gene: TRBJ1-2
V gene: TRBV5-1
CDR3 protein: ASSLAPDYGYT

J gene: TRBJ1-3
V gene: TRBV25-1
CDR3 protein: ASSDSPALGGNTIY

J gene: TRBJ2-5
V gene: TRBV19
CDR3 protein: ATDAGGAGTQY

J gene: TRBJ2-1
V gene: TRBV18
CDR3 protein: ASSMDSHNEQF

J gene: TRBJ2-7
V gene: TRBV19
CDR3 protein: ASSIGTGAVYEQY

J gene: TRBJ2-7
V gene: TRBV10-1
CDR3 protein: ASSASGWDEQY

J gene: TRBJ2-3
V gene: TRBV19
CDR3 protein: ASSIGGTGGTDTQY

J gene: TRBJ2-1
V gene: TRBV7-2
CDR3 protein: ASSLGARNEQF

J gene: TRBJ2-5
V gene: TRBV5-1
CDR3 protein: ASSLGREGRETQY

J gene: TRBJ2-3
V gene: TRBV7-8
CDR3 protein: ASSLRTGLTDTQY

J gene: TRBJ1-1
V gene: TRBV10-2
CDR3 protein: ASSEAGQRNTEAF

J gene: TRBJ2-7
V gene: TRBV14
CDR3 protein: ASSQDFEQY

J gene: TRBJ2-1
V gene: TRBV7-6
CDR3 protein: ASSLGGGTTFRSEQF

J gene: TRBJ1-1
V gene: TRBV6-5
CDR3 protein: ASRDRGRGTEAF

J gene: TRBJ2-7
V gene: TRBV19
CDR3 protein: ASSIGTGASGEQY

J gene: TRBJ1-1
V gene: TRBV19
CDR3 protein: ASCAGGDAF

J gene: TRBJ2-1
V gene: TRBV7-2
CDR3 protein: ASSRTGVDSYNEQF

J gene: TRBJ2-7
V gene: TRBV6-6
CDR3 protein: ASRLSGRDTYEQY

J gene: TRBJ1-3
V gene: TRBV14
CDR3 protein: ASSRTISGNTIY